The 7 T cell receptor beta chains in this list originate from one sample, sequenced in a study of identical twins (dated by TCRdb to the mid-2010s). Libraries were built with 5' RACE. Instrument on record: Illumina HiSeq 2000. TCRdb applied fastp at Q25 and MiXCR to the public reads, then kept only in-frame beta chains. Identical CDR3 proteins give one entry, which carries the most common genes and DNA. Present in this sample are 250,000 or so distinct CDR3 sequences, approximately 7.3% of which were seen just once. The leading ten clones occupy 5% to 6% of the sample. The same sample was also used in a study of yellow fever vaccine responses in identical twins.

The sample was CD8+ T cells sorted from blood. The receptor set was obtained from a woman younger than 30 in good health.

The DNA for the CDR3 is TGTGCCAGCAGTTCGCAGGGGTTTGGCTACACCTTC. Translated, it gives CASSSQGFGYTF. This sequence joins TRBV28 and TRBJ1-2, with a tentative D call TRBD1 (6 bases). Germline V gene lookup returns CDR1 MDHEN and CDR2 SYDVKM. This CDR3 spans 12 amino acids. V gave up 4 bases and J gave up 7 bases, with 10 bases separating them.

This clonotype was recorded many times. J is TRBJ2-3 and V is TRBV11-2, with 8 bases fitting TRBD2. Germline V gene sequence: CDR1 SGHAT, CDR2 FQNNGV. V dropped 5 bases and J dropped 5; count of bases not matched to a gene: 6. This CDR3 is built from 14 residues. The CDR3 region is CASSGAGGEDTQYF. The CDR3, as DNA: TGTGCCAGCAGCGGGGCGGGGGGCGAAGATACGCAGTATTTT.

The rearrangement uses TRBV11-1 and TRBJ2-5; the match to TRBD1 covers 8 bases. The ends lost 3 bases at V and 4 bases at J; junction bases unmatched: 22. The CDR3 is 20 amino acids. The germline V gene has CDR1 SGHAT and CDR2 FQDESV (reference sequence). CDR3: CASSFKQGETRTRARETQYF. The CDR3 bases are TGTGCCAGCAGCTTTAAACAGGGGGAAACCAGGACGAGGGCCAGAGAGACCCAGTACTTC.

CDR3 loop: CASSPERAVTEAFF. The CDR3 nucleotides read TGTGCCAGCAGCCCCGAACGAGCCGTAACTGAAGCTTTCTTT. The chain recombines TRBV7-9 with TRBJ1-1; D ambiguous. Trimming left V 5 bases short and J 5 bases short, with 15 bases between. Germline V gives CDR1 SEHNR, CDR2 FQNEAQ (reference sequence). This CDR3 is 14 amino acids long.

This clonotype appeared a few times. The chain's CDR3 is CASSLRGGDSYNEQFF. The CDR3 region has the DNA TGCGCCAGCAGCCTAAGGGGAGGGGACAGCTACAATGAGCAGTTCTTC. The V call is TRBV4-1, the J call TRBJ2-1; D may correspond to TRBD1 or TRBD2 (7 bases each). The V and J ends lost 4 bases and 3 bases respectively, with 16 bases between them. This CDR3 spans 16 amino acids. Germline V gives CDR1 MGHRA, CDR2 YSYEKL.

At least ten counts were recorded for this clonotype. The genes are TRBV7-9 and TRBJ2-7; 7 positions match TRBD2. J was trimmed by 4 bases and V by 4 bases; bases with no gene match: 13. Looked up from germline, CDR1 is SEHNR and CDR2 is FQNEAQ (reference sequence). CDR3 length equals 16 residues. The CDR3 nucleotides are TGTGCCAGCAGCTCCTCTAGCGGCTCGCAAAATTACGAGCAGTACTTC. Its protein is CASSSSSGSQNYEQYF.

V gene TRBV12-3 or TRBV12-4 combines with J gene TRBJ2-2; no firm D call. The CDR3 extends over 15 amino acids. Trimming cost V 2 bases and J 4 bases, with 11 bases left between them. CDR3 residues: CASSLKAPPTGELFF. In DNA, the CDR3 is TGTGCCAGCAGTTTAAAGGCCCCCCCCACCGGGGAGCTGTTTTTT.